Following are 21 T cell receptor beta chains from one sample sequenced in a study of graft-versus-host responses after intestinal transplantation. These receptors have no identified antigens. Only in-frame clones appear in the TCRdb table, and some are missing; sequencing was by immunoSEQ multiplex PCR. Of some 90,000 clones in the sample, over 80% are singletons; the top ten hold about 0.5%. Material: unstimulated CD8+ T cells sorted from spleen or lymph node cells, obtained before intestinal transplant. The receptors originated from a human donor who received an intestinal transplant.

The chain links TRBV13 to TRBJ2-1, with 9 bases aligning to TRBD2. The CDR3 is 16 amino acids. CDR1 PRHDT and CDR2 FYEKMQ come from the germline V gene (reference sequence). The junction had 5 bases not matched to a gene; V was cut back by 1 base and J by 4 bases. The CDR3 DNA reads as TGTGCCAGCAGCTTAGTAGTAGCGGGGGAGTACAATGAGCAGTTCTTC. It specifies CASSLVVAGEYNEQFF.

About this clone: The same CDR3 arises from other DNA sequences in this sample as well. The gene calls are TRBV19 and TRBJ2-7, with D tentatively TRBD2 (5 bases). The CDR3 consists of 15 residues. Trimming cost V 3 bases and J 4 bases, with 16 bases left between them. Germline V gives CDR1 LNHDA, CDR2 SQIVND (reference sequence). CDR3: CASSMGTGISYEQYF. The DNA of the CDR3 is TGTGCCAGTAGTATGGGTACGGGGATTTCTTACGAGCAGTACTTC.

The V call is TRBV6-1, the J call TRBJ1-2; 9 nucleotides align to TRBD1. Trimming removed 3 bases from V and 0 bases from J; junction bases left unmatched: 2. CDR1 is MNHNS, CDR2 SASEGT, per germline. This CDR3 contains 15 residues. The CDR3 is CASSEDRGANYGYTF. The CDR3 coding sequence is TGTGCCAGCAGTGAGGACAGGGGAGCTAACTATGGCTACACCTTC.

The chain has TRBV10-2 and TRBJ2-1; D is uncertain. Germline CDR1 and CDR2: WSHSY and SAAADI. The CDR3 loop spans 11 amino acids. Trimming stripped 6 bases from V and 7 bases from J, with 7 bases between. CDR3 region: CASRAPNEQFF. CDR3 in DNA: TGCGCCAGCAGGGCCCCGAATGAGCAGTTCTTC.

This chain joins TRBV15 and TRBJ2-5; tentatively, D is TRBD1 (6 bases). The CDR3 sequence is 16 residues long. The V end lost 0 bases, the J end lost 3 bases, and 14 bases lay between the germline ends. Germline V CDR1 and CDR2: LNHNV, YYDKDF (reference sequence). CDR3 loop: CATSRDRKAGEETQYF. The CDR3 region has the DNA TGTGCCACCAGCAGAGATCGGAAGGCAGGGGAAGAGACCCAGTACTTC.

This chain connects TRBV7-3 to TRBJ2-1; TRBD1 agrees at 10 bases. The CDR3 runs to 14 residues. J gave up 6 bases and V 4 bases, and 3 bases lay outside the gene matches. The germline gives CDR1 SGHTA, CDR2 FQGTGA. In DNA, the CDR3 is TGTGCCAGCAGCTCCGGGACAGGGGCCAATGAGCAGTTCTTC. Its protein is CASSSGTGANEQFF.

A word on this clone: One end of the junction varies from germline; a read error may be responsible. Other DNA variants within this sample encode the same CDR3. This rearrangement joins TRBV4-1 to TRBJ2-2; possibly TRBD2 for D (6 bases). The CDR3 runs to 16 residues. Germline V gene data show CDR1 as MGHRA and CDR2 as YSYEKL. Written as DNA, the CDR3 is TGCGCCAGCAGCCAAGTTCAGGACTACAGTACCGGGGAACTGTTTTTT. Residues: CASSQVQDYSTGELFF.

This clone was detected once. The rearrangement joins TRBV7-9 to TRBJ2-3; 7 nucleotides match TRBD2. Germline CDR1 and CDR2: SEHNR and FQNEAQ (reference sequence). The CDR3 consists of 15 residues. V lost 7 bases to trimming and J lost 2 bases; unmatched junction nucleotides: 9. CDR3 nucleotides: TGTGCCAGCAAGCCGGGAGGAAGATACACAGATACGCAGTATTTT. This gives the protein CASKPGGRYTDTQYF.

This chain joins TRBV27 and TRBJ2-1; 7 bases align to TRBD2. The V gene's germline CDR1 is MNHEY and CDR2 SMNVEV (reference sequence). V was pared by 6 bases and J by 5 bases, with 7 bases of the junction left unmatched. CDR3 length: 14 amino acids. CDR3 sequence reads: CASRAGANNNEQFF. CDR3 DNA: TGTGCCAGCAGGGCGGGAGCGAACAACAATGAGCAGTTCTTC.

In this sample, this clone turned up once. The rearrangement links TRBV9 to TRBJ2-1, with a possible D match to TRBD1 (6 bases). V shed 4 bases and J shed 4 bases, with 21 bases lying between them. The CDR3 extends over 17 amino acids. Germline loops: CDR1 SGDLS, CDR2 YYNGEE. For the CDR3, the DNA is TGTGCCAGCAGCTCAACAATGCAGGGGTACGCTTACAATGAGCAGTTCTTC. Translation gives CASSSTMQGYAYNEQFF.

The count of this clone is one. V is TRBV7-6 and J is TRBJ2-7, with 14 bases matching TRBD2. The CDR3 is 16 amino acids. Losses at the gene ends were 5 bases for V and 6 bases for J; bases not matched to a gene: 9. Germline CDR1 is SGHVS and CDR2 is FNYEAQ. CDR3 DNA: TGTGCCAGCAGCGCCCGACTAGCGGGAGGGCCGGGCGAGCAGTACTTC. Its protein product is CASSARLAGGPGEQYF.

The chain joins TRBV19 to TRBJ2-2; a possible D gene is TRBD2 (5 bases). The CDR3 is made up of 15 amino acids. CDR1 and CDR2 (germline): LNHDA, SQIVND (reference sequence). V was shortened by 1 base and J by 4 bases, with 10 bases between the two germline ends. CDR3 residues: CASSIGSAGTGELFF. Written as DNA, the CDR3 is TGTGCCAGTAGTATAGGAAGTGCGGGCACCGGGGAGCTGTTTTTT.

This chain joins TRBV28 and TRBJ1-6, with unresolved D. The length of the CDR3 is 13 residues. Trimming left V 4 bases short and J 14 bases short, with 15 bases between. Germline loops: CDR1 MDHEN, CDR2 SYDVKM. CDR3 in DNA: TGTGCCAGCAGTTCTACGTTGGCTGGAGCCCTCCACTTT. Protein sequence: CASSSTLAGALHF.

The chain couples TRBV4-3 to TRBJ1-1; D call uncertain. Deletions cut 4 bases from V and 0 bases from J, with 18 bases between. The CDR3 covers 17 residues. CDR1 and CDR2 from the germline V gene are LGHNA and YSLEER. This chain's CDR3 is CASSPYGGVGMNTEAFF. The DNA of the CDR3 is TGCGCCAGCAGCCCGTACGGAGGCGTGGGCATGAACACTGAAGCTTTCTTT.

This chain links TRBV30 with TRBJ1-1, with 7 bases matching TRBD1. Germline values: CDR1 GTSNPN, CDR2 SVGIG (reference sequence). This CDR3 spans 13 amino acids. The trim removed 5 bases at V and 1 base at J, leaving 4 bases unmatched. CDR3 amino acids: CAWEGQPNTEAFF. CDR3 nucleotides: TGTGCCTGGGAGGGACAGCCGAACACTGAAGCTTTCTTT.

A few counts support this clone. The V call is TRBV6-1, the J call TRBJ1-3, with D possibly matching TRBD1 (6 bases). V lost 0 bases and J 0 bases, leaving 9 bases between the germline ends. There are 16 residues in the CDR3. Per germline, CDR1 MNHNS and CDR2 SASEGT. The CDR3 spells CASSEAGGISGNTIYF. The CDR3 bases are TGTGCCAGCAGTGAAGCAGGGGGAATCTCTGGAAACACCATATATTTT.

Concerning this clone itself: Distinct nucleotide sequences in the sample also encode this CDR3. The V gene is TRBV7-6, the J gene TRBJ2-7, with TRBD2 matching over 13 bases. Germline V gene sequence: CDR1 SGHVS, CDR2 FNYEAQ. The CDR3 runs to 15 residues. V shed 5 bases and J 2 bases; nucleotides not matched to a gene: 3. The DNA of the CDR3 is TGTGCCAGCAGCCCAGGGACTAGCGGGACCTACGAGCAGTACTTC. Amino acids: CASSPGTSGTYEQYF.

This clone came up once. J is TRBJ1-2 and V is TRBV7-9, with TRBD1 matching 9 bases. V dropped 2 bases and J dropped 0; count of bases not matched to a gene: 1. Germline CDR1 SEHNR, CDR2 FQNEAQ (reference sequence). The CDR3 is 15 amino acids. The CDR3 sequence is CASSLTGGTNYGYTF. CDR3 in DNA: TGTGCCAGCAGCTTAACAGGGGGCACTAACTATGGCTACACCTTC.

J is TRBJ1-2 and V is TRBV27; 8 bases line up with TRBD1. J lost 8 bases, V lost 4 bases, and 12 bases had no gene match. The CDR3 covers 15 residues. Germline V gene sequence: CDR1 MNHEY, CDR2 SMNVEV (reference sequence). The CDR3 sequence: CASSSPGQGLGGYTF. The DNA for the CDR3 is TGTGCCAGCAGTTCACCCGGACAGGGATTAGGCGGCTACACCTTC.

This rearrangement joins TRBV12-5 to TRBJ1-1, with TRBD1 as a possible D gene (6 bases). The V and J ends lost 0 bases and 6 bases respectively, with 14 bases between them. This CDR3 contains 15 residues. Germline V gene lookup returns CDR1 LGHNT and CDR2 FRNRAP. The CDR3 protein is CASGLVRDTGSEAFF. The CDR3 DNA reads TGTGCTAGTGGTTTGGTACGGGACACGGGGTCTGAAGCTTTCTTT.

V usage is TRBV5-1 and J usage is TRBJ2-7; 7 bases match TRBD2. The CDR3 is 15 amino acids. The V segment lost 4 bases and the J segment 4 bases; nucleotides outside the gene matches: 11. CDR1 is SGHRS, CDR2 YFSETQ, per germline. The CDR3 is CASSITPGAGYEQYF. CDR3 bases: TGCGCCAGCAGCATCACCCCAGGAGCGGGGTACGAGCAGTACTTC.